The 20 T cell receptor beta chains presented below share a single source sample, sequenced in a study (dated by TCRdb to about 2015). Library preparation used 5' RACE. Sequencing relied on an Illumina MiSeq. TCRdb reprocessed the public reads (quality trimming at Q25 with fastp, clone calling with MiXCR) and kept in-frame beta chains. Rows merge per CDR3 protein into single entries with the most common DNA and genes. The sample yields 20,000 to 25,000 distinct CDR3 sequences; more than 25% were counted once. The ten largest clones take up 2% to 2.5% of the sample. Sequencing was done on a sample of tumor-infiltrating naive CD4+ T cells sorted from the breast tumor. In the paper's terms, the cell subset or site label means: naive CD4+ T cells, CD4+CD45RA+CD25-. The receptors come from a female donor with breast cancer.

With regard to this clonotype: A much bigger clone sits one base away, suggesting this may be a read error. This chain links TRBV7-6 with TRBJ1-3, with a weak D call TRBD1 (5 bases). Germline V gene lookup returns CDR1 SGHVS and CDR2 FNYEAQ. V lost 5 bases and J 0 bases, leaving 11 bases between the germline ends. CDR3 length equals 15 residues. In DNA, the CDR3 is TGTGCCAGCAGCCTCTCGGACAACTCTGGAAACACCATATATTTT. It is translated as CASSLSDNSGNTIYF.

The gene calls are TRBV6-1 and TRBJ1-5; TRBD1 is a possible D gene (5 bases). The CDR3 has 13 amino acids. Germline CDR1 is MNHNS and CDR2 is SASEGT. V lost 2 bases to trimming and J lost 15 bases, with 17 bases between them. The CDR3 nucleotides read TGTGCCAGCAGTGAATCTGTCACAGGCTCCAGGCATTTT. This codes for CASSESVTGSRHF.

Note on this clonotype: This may come from a read error, since a much larger clone is one base off. The gene calls are TRBV7-9 and TRBJ1-2; the D is unclear. Germline V CDR1 and CDR2: SEHNR, FQNEAQ (reference sequence). The CDR3 covers 15 residues. V was clipped by 4 bases and J by 7 bases, with 19 bases between them. The CDR3 reads CASSYTLGRDFGYTF. CDR3 bases: TGTGCCAGCAGCTACACATTAGGGAGAGACTTTGGCTACACCTTC.

This clonotype was seen a few times. The conserved final phenylalanine or tryptophan is absent from the CDR3, which likely points to a read error. This chain joins TRBV6-5 and TRBJ1-3; D unresolved. Trimming left V 2 bases short and J 0 bases short, with 8 bases between. Germline CDR1 is MNHEY and CDR2 is SVGAGI. The CDR3 has 15 residues. CDR3 sequence (DNA): TGTGCCAGCAGTTACGACCTCTTCTCTGGAAACACCATATATTGT. Its translation is CASSYDLFSGNTIYC.

This clonotype was seen many times. The chain links TRBV6-2 or TRBV6-3 to TRBJ1-2, with D unresolved. Trimming stripped 5 bases from V and 8 bases from J, with 15 bases between. This CDR3 comprises 13 residues. Germline V gene data show CDR1 as MNHEY and CDR2 as SVGEGT. CDR3 region: CASSDDLPGGYTF. The CDR3, as DNA: TGTGCCAGCAGTGACGACCTACCGGGGGGCTACACCTTC.

In regard to this clonotype: A read error may account for a junction end that differs from germline. The chain uses TRBV25-1 and TRBJ1-5; D gene ambiguous. Germline V lookup: CDR1 MGHDK, CDR2 SYGVNS. The CDR3 consists of 15 residues. In DNA, the CDR3 is TGTGCCAGCAGTGAATTGGCGGATGGCAAACAGCCCCAGCATTTT. Translating it yields CASSELADGKQPQHF.

This clonotype was seen repeatedly, ten times or more. This chain connects TRBV12-3 or TRBV12-4 to TRBJ1-1; unclear D gene. Trimming cost V 7 bases and J 4 bases, with 10 bases left between them. The CDR3 extends over 12 amino acids. CDR3 coding DNA: TGTGCCAGCACCCTCCCAGGCACTGAAGCTTTCTTT. Amino acid sequence: CASTLPGTEAFF.

Judged by abundance, this clonotype is medium-sized. This chain links TRBV7-3 with TRBJ1-1; 9 nucleotides match TRBD1. The CDR3 is made up of 15 amino acids. Germline V gene lookup returns CDR1 SGHTA and CDR2 FQGTGA. Unmatched junction bases numbered 4, after V lost 0 bases and J lost 5 bases. CDR3 protein: CASSLTPQGATEAFF. In DNA, the CDR3 is TGTGCCAGCAGCTTAACGCCACAGGGGGCGACTGAAGCTTTCTTT. Combining the CDR3 with reference TRBV7-3 and TRBJ1-1 gives the whole variable domain GAGVSQTPSNKVTEKGKYVELRCDPISGHTALYWYRQSLGQGPEFLIYFQGTGAADDSGLPNDRFFAVRPEGSVSTLKIQRTERGDSAVYLCASSLTPQGATEAFFGQGTRLTVV.

Points on this clonotype: A much larger clone differs by one base, so this may be a read error. This chain uses TRBV24-1 with TRBJ2-1; D remains ambiguous. Germline V gene sequence: CDR1 KGHDR, CDR2 SFDVKD. The CDR3 consists of 15 residues. This chain's CDR3 is CAASDLGHDINEQFF. In DNA, the CDR3 is TGTGCCGCCAGTGATTTAGGCCACGACATCAATGAGCAGTTCTTC.

This clonotype showed up many times. The gene calls are TRBV20-1 and TRBJ1-5, with 8 nucleotides matching TRBD1. Per germline, CDR1 DFQATT and CDR2 SNEGSKA (reference sequence). V dropped 7 bases and J dropped 4; count of bases not matched to a gene: 6. The CDR3 covers 13 residues. CDR3 DNA: TGCAGTGTTACAGGGGGGGAAAATCAGCCCCAGCATTTT. It encodes CSVTGGENQPQHF.

As regards this clonotype: The junction differs from germline at one of its ends, possibly a read error. The gene calls are TRBV20-1 and TRBJ1-5, with D tentatively TRBD1 (5 bases). The CDR3 is 14 residues long. Germline V lookup: CDR1 DFQATT, CDR2 SNEGSKA (reference sequence). In DNA, the CDR3 is TGCAGTGCTAGACCCGGGGCCCGGAATCAGCCTCAGCATTTT. Residues: CSARPGARNQPQHF.

This clonotype has just a few counts. V usage is TRBV5-4 and J usage is TRBJ1-1, with D uncertain. Germline V gives CDR1 SGHNT, CDR2 YYREEE (reference sequence). V was trimmed by 3 bases and J by 2 bases, leaving 14 bases between them. The CDR3 loop spans 15 amino acids. CDR3 nucleotides: TGTGCCAGCAGCTGGATTGACGGTGAAAACACTGAAGCTTTCTTT. This translates into CASSWIDGENTEAFF. The complete variable domain, with remaining parts taken from reference TRBV5-4 and TRBJ1-1, reads ETGVTQSPTHLIKTRGQQVTLRCSSQSGHNTVSWYQQALGQGPQFIFQYYREEENGRGNFPPRFSGLQFPNYSSELNVNALELDDSALYLCASSWIDGENTEAFFGQGTRLTVV.

Comments on this clonotype: A much more abundant neighbour one base away suggests this may be a read error. The V call is TRBV20-1, the J call TRBJ2-1, with 7 bases lining up with TRBD1. The germline gives CDR1 DFQATT, CDR2 SNEGSKA (reference sequence). The CDR3 length is 14 residues. The CDR3 sequence: CSAEQGTLNNEQLF. The CDR3 coding sequence is TGCAGTGCGGAACAGGGGACCCTCAACAATGAGCAGCTCTTC.

By sample share, this clonotype is medium-sized. The chain's CDR3 is CASSYSGSPTGELFF. DNA for the CDR3: TGTGCCAGCAGTTACTCGGGTTCCCCCACCGGGGAGCTGTTTTTT. V and J are TRBV6-5 and TRBJ2-2; D is unresolved. From germline, CDR1 is MNHEY and CDR2 SVGAGI. This CDR3 contains 15 residues. The V gene lost 0 bases and the J gene lost 4 bases, with 9 bases spanning the gap.

As to this clonotype: At one of its ends the junction is not consistent with the germline gene, which may arise from a read error. This chain links TRBV7-2 with TRBJ1-5; no clear D gene. The CDR3 runs to 13 residues. Germline CDR1 and CDR2: SGHTA and FQGNSA. CDR3 in DNA: TGTGCCAGCAGCGCAGGACGCAATCAGGCCCAGCATTTT. Protein sequence: CASSAGRNQAQHF.

This clonotype was observed at least ten times. The V call is TRBV7-2, the J call TRBJ1-1; D is possibly TRBD1 (5 bases). Germline loops: CDR1 SGHTA, CDR2 FQGNSA. V lost 2 bases and J 9 bases, leaving 10 bases between the germline ends. The CDR3 has 12 amino acids. The CDR3 is CASSLHGAKAFF. The CDR3 coding sequence is TGTGCCAGCAGCTTACATGGGGCAAAAGCTTTCTTT.

As DNA, the CDR3 is TGTGCCAGCAGTGAGCCAGGGAATCAGCCCCAGCATTTT. Its translation: CASSEPGNQPQHF. This chain links TRBV25-1 with TRBJ1-5; weak D call: TRBD1 (5 bases). The CDR3 is 13 residues long. CDR1 and CDR2 from the germline V gene are MGHDK and SYGVNS. Between the trimmed V and J ends, which lost 3 bases and 4 bases, there was a span of 7 bases.

The rearrangement joins TRBV20-1 to TRBJ2-4; the match to TRBD2 covers 7 bases. The germline CDR1 and CDR2 sequences are DFQATT and SNEGSKA (reference sequence). This CDR3 has 13 residues. Germline trimming cut 6 bases from V and 8 bases from J; bases unmatched to any gene: 10. The CDR3 DNA is TGCAGTGCACCGAGCGGGACCGTTGACATTCAGTACTTC. Translated: CSAPSGTVDIQYF.

This chain joins TRBV9 and TRBJ1-2, with D hard to call. Trimming removed 1 base from V and 4 bases from J, with 8 bases in between. The CDR3 contains 13 residues. CDR1 and CDR2 (germline): SGDLS, YYNGEE. The CDR3 is CASSVSGSYGYTF. CDR3 coding DNA: TGTGCCAGCAGCGTATCGGGGTCCTATGGCTACACCTTC.

This clonotype was detected a few times. The genes are TRBV7-9 and TRBJ2-1; either TRBD1 or TRBD2 may supply D (5 bases each). CDR1 and CDR2 (germline): SEHNR, FQNEAQ (reference sequence). V was trimmed by 6 bases and J by 4 bases, leaving 10 bases between them. The CDR3 totals 13 residues. As DNA, the CDR3 is TGTGCCAGCAGTCCGGGGCCTTACAATGAGCAGTTCTTC. Its translation is CASSPGPYNEQFF.